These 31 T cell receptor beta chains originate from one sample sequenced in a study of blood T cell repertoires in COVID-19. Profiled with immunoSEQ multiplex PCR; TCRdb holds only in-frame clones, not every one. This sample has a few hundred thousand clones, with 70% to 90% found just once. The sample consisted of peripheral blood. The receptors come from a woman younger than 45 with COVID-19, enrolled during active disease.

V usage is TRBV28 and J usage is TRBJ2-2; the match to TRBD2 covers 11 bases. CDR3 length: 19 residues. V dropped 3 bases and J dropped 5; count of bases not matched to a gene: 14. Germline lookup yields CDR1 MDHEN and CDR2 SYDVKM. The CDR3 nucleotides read TGTGCCAGCAGTTTCCGCGGGCCAACTAGCGGGAGAGAGACCGGGGAGCTGTTTTTT. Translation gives CASSFRGPTSGRETGELFF.

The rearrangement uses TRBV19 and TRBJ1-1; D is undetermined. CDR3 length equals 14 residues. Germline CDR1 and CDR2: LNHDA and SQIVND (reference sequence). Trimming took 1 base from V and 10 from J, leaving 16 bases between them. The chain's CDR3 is CASSIVEAGSPAFF. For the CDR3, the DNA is TGTGCCAGTAGTATAGTGGAGGCAGGCAGCCCAGCTTTCTTT.

CDR3 coding DNA: TGTGCCAGTAGTATTTCTCCCTATGGCTACACCTTC. Protein: CASSISPYGYTF. This rearrangement joins TRBV19 to TRBJ1-2; no definite D call. Germline V gene lookup returns CDR1 LNHDA and CDR2 SQIVND (reference sequence). The CDR3 length is 12 residues. With 3 bases removed from V and 4 bases from J, the gap between germline ends came to 6 bases.

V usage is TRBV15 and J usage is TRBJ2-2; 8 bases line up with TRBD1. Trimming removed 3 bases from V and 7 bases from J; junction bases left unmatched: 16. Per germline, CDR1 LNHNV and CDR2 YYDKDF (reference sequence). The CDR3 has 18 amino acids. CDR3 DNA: TGTGCCACCAGCAGTGGACAGGGTAGTTTTGGAGCCGGCGGGGAGCTGTTTTTT. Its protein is CATSSGQGSFGAGGELFF.

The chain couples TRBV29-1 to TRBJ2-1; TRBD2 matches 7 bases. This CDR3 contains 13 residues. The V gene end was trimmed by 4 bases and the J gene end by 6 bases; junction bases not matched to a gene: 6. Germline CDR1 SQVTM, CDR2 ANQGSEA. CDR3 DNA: TGCAGCGTTGGGACTAGTTTCGGCAATGAGCAGTTCTTC. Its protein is CSVGTSFGNEQFF.

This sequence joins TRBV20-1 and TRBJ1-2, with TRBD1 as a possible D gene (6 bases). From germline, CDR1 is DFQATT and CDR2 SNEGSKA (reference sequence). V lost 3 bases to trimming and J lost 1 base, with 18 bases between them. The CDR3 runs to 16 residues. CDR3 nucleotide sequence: TGCAGTGCTAGTTTGGGTGCTGGGGGCGGTAACTATGGCTACACCTTC. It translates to CSASLGAGGGNYGYTF.

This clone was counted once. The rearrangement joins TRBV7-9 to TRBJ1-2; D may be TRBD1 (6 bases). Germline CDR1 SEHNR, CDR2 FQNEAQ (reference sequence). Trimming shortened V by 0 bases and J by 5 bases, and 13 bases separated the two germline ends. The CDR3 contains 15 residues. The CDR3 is CASSLAQGTLYGYTF. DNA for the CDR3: TGTGCCAGCAGCTTAGCGCAGGGGACCCTGTATGGCTACACCTTC.

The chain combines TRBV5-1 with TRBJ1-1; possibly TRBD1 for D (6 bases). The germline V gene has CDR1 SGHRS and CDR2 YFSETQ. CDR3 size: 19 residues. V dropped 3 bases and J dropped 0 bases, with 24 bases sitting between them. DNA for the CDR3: TGCGCCAGCAGCTCGCCCCGGGGGGGCGCACCGCCCATGAACACTGAAGCTTTCTTT. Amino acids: CASSSPRGGAPPMNTEAFF.

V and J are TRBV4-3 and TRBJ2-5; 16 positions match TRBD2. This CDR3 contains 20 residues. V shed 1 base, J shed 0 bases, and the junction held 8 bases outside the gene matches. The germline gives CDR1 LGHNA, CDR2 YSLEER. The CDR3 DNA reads TGCGCCAGCAGCCAAGGCCCTGGGACTAGCGGGGGGGATAACCAAGAGACCCAGTACTTC. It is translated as CASSQGPGTSGGDNQETQYF.

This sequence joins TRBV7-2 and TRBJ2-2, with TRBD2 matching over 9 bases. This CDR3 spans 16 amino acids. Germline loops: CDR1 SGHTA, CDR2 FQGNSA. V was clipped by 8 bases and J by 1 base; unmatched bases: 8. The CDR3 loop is CASPVGLAKNTGELFF. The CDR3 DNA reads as TGTGCCAGCCCGGTCGGACTAGCGAAGAACACCGGGGAGCTGTTTTTT.

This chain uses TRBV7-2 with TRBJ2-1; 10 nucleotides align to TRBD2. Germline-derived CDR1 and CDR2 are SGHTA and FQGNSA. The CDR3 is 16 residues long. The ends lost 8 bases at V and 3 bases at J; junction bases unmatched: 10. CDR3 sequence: CASAYYTSGIYNEQFF. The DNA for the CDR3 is TGTGCCAGCGCTTACTACACTAGCGGGATCTACAATGAGCAGTTCTTC.

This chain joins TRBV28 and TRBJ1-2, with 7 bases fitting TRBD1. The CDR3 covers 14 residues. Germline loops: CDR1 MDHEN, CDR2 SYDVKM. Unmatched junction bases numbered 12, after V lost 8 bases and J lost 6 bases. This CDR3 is CASAPDRESDGYTF. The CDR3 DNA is TGTGCCAGCGCCCCTGACAGGGAAAGTGATGGCTACACCTTC.

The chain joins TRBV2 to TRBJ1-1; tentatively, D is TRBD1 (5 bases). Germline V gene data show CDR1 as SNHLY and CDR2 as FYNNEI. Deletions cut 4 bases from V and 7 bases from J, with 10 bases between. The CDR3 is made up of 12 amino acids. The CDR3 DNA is TGTGCCAGCAGTGTACAGGACCTTGAAGCTTTCTTT. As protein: CASSVQDLEAFF.

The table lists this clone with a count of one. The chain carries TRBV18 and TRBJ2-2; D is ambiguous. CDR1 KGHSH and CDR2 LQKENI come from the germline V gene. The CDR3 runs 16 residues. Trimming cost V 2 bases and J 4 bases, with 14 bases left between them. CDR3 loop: CASSPFTRRSTGELFF. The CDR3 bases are TGTGCCAGCTCACCATTCACCCGGCGGAGCACCGGGGAGCTGTTTTTT.

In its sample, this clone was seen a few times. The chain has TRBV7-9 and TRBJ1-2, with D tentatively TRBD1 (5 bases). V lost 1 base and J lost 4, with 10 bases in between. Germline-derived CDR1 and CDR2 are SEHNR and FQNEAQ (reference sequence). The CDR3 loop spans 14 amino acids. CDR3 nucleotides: TGTGCCAGCAGCTTAGAGGGGACTGTCTATGGCTACACCTTC. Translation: CASSLEGTVYGYTF.

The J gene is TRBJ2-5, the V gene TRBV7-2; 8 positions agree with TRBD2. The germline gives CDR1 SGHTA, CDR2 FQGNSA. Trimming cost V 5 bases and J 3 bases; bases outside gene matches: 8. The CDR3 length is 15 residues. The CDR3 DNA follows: TGTGCCAGCAGCCATCGGACTAGCAGAGAAGAGACCCAGTACTTC. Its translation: CASSHRTSREETQYF.

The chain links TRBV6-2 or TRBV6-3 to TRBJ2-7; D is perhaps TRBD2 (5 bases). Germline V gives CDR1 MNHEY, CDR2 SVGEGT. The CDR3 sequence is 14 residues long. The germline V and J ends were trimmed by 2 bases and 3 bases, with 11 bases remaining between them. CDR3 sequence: CASSYRGFGYEQYF. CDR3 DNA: TGTGCCAGCAGTTACCGGGGATTTGGCTACGAGCAGTACTTC.

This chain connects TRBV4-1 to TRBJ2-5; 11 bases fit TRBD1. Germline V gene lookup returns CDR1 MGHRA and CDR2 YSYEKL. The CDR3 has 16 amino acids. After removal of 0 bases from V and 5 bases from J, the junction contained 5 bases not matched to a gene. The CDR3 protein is CASSQDTDRGLETQYF. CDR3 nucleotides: TGCGCCAGCAGCCAAGATACGGACAGGGGGCTGGAGACCCAGTACTTC.

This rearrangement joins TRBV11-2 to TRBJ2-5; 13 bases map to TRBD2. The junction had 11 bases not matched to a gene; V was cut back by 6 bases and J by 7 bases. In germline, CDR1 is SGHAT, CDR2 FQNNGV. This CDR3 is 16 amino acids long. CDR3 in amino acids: CASRLGLAGDPRTQYF. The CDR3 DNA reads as TGTGCCAGCAGACTTGGACTAGCGGGGGACCCCAGGACCCAGTACTTC.

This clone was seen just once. The CDR3 DNA is TGTGCCAGCAGTGCGAATACCGGGACAATCCCCTATGGCTACACCTTC. This codes for CASSANTGTIPYGYTF. This sequence joins TRBV6-1 and TRBJ1-2; TRBD1 might be the D (6 bases). Germline CDR1 and CDR2: MNHNS and SASEGT. Deletions cut 4 bases from V and 4 bases from J, with 19 bases between. The CDR3 spans 16 residues.

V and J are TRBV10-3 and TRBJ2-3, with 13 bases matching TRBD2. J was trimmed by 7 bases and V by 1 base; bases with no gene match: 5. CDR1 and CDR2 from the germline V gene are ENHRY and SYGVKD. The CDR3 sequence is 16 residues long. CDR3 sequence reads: CAISEFGTSGKNTQYF. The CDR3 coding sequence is TGTGCCATCAGTGAGTTCGGGACTAGCGGGAAGAATACGCAGTATTTT.

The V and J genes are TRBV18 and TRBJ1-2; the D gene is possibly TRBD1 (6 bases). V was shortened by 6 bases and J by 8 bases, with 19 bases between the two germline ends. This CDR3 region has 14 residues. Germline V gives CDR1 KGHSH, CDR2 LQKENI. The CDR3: CASSAGASASGYTF. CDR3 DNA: TGTGCCAGCTCGGCAGGGGCCAGCGCTTCGGGCTACACCTTC. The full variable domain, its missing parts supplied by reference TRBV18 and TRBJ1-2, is NAGVMQNPRHLVRRRGQEARLRCSPMKGHSHVYWYRQLPEEGLKFMVYLQKENIIDESGMPKERFSAEFPKEGPSILRIQQVVRGDSAAYFCASSAGASASGYTFGSGTRLTVV.

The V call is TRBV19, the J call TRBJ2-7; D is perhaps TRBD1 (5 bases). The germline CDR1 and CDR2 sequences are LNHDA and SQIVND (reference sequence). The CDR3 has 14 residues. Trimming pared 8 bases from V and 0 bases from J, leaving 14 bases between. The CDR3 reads CASSPAGSSYEQYV. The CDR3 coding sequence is TGTGCCAGTTCCCCGGCAGGGTCCTCCTACGAGCAGTACGTC.

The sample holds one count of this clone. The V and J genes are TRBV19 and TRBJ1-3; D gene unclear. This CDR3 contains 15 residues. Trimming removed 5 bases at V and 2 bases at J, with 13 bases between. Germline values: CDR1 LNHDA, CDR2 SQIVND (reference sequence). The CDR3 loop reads CASSYSRGTGNTIYF. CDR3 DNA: TGTGCCAGTAGTTACAGCAGAGGGACTGGAAACACCATATATTTT.

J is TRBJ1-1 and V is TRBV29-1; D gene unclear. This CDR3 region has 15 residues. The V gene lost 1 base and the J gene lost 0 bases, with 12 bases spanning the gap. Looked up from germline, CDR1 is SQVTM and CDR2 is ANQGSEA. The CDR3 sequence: CSVEVQMRMNTEAFF. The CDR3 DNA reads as TGCAGCGTTGAAGTGCAGATGAGGATGAACACTGAAGCTTTCTTT. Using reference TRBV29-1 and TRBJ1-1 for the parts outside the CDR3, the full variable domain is SAVISQKPSRDICQRGTSLTIQCQVDSQVTMMFWYRQQPGQSLTLIATANQGSEATYESGFVIDKFPISRPNLTFSTLTVSNMSPEDSSIYLCSVEVQMRMNTEAFFGQGTRLTVV.

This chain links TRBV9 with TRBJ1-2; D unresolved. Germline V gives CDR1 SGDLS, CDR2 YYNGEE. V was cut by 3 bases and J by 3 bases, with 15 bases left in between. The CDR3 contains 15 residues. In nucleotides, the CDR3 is TGTGCCAGCAGCGCGAGAGCCGGGATAGACTATGGCTACACCTTC. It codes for CASSARAGIDYGYTF.

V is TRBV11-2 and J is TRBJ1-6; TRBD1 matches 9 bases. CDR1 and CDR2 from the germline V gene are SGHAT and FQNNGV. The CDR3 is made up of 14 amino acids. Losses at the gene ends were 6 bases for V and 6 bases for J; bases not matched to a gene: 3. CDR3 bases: TGTGCCAGCAGTCAGACAGGGGGTAATTCACCCCTCCACTTT. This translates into CASSQTGGNSPLHF.

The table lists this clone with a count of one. The CDR3 DNA sequence: TGTGCCAGTAGTATGACAGGGTACAATCAGCCCCAGCATTTT. It yields the protein CASSMTGYNQPQHF. The chain has TRBV19 and TRBJ1-5; 7 bases align to TRBD1. The CDR3 is 14 residues long. The trim removed 3 bases at V and 3 bases at J, leaving 2 bases unmatched. Germline assignment: CDR1 LNHDA and CDR2 SQIVND (reference sequence).

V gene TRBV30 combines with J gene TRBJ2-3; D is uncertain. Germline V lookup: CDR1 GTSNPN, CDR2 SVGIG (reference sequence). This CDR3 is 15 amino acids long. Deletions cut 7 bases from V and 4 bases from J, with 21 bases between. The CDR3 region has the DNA TGTGCCTACCAACTCCCCCCCCGTCGGGCAGATACGCAGTATTTT. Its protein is CAYQLPPRRADTQYF.

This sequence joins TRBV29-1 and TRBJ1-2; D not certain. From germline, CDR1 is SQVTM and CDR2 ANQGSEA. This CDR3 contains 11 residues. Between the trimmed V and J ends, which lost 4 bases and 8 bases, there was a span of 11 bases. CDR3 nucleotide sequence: TGCAGCGTTGGGAGGGCGCTGGGCTACACCTTC. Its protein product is CSVGRALGYTF.

CDR3: CAISRLAGTAYNEQFF. The CDR3 bases are TGTGCCATCAGTCGCCTAGCGGGGACGGCCTACAATGAGCAGTTCTTC. The rearrangement joins TRBV10-3 to TRBJ2-1, with 9 bases identical to TRBD2. CDR3 size: 16 residues. Germline loops: CDR1 ENHRY, CDR2 SYGVKD. V shed 5 bases and J 2 bases; nucleotides not matched to a gene: 7.